This TCR beta chain was found in a study of blood T cell repertoires in COVID-19. Study context: COVID-19 samples from acute and convalescent phases originated in the United States, Italy and Spain.

In the authors' workflow: Amplification from reference gene primers served as the basis for estimated nucleated cell counts. Measured with immunoSEQ multiplex PCR; TCRdb has only the in-frame clones, and not every one. V, J and clone size are taken as reported in that table, and D and trimming were inferred from the DNA itself. The table has approximately 98,000 clones, 80% to 85% seen once; the top ten hold 4.1%. The TCR originated in a man between 60 and 75 years old with acute or convalescent COVID-19. The sample consisted of peripheral blood.

CDR3 protein: CASGLAQGLAGVGLQETQYF. In DNA, the CDR3 is TGTGCTAGTGGTTTGGCCCAGGGACTAGCGGGAGTAGGCCTCCAAGAGACCCAGTACTTC. The V and J genes are TRBV12-5 and TRBJ2-5; 14 bases agree with TRBD2. CDR3 length: 20 amino acids. V shed 1 base and J 1 base; nucleotides not matched to a gene: 11. In germline, CDR1 is LGHNT, CDR2 FRNRAP.